Listed below are T cell receptor beta chains from one sample, sequenced in a study of CD8 T cells in Susac syndrome. MiXCR, run by TCRdb on the immunoSEQ multiplex PCR reads, gives a single entry per CDR3 protein. The table has about 300,000 distinct CDR3 sequences, approximately 85% seen once; the top ten hold about 0.22%. The sequenced sample was CD8+ T cells from PBMCs. The source of these receptors is a human donor with multiple sclerosis. CDR3s include the opening cysteine and the closing phenylalanine or tryptophan. A D gene is named only where the DNA matches it firmly. The size entry is marked missing in some rows and otherwise reads once, few, many or a size class.

cdr3_length clone_size j_call d_call v_call cdr3_aa cdr3_nt
15 - TRBJ2-7 - TRBV2 CASSVNRDLSYEQYF TGTGCCAGCAGTGTCAACAGGGACCTCTCCTACGAGCAGTACTTC
14 - TRBJ2-5 TRBD1 TRBV11-2 CASSLPTGGETQYF TGTGCCAGCAGCCTTCCCACAGGGGGAGAGACCCAGTACTTC
13 - TRBJ1-2 - TRBV12-3/TRBV12-4 CASSLAPNYGYTF TGTGCCAGCAGTTTAGCCCCCAACTATGGCTACACCTTC
15 - TRBJ1-1 TRBD1 TRBV11-2 CASSLGQGAFTEAFF TGTGCCAGCAGCTTAGGACAGGGGGCCTTCACTGAAGCTTTCTTT
15 - TRBJ2-3 TRBD2 TRBV6-2/TRBV6-3 CASSYGRLAEDTQYF TGTGCCAGCAGTTACGGTCGACTAGCGGAAGATACGCAGTATTTT
19 - TRBJ2-5 TRBD2 TRBV5-1 CASSDRLAGGTAAQETQYF TGCGCCAGCAGCGACCGACTAGCGGGAGGGACCGCGGCTCAAGAGACCCAGTACTTC
19 - TRBJ2-1 TRBD2 TRBV9 CASSVAPLAGELSYNEQFF TGTGCCAGCAGCGTAGCTCCACTAGCGGGAGAGCTATCCTACAATGAGCAGTTCTTC
13 - TRBJ1-2 - TRBV7-9 CASSSLLTGGYTF TGTGCCAGCAGCTCACTCCTAACGGGGGGCTACACCTTC
15 - TRBJ1-1 TRBD1 TRBV29-1 CSVAGDREGNTEAFF TGCAGCGTTGCGGGAGACAGGGAGGGGAACACTGAAGCTTTCTTT
16 - TRBJ1-1 - TRBV3-1 CASSQDSSSKDTEAFF TGTGCCAGCAGCCAAGATTCTTCGAGTAAGGACACTGAAGCTTTCTTT
11 - TRBJ2-7 - TRBV15 CATGSGYEQYF TGTGCCACCGGTAGCGGCTACGAGCAGTACTTC
17 - TRBJ2-1 - TRBV7-3 CASSLIGGESSYNEQFF TGTGCCAGCAGCTTAATCGGCGGGGAGAGCTCCTACAATGAGCAGTTCTTC
14 - TRBJ2-1 TRBD2 TRBV15 CATCGGSSYNEQFF TGTGCCACCTGCGGCGGGAGTTCCTACAATGAGCAGTTCTTC
13 - TRBJ1-1 - TRBV12-3/TRBV12-4 CASSLRQGTEAFF TGTGCCAGCAGTTTAAGGCAGGGAACTGAAGCTTTCTTT
15 once TRBJ2-3 - TRBV10-2 CASSDRGTSTDTQYF TGCGCCAGCAGTGATCGGGGGACTAGCACAGATACGCAGTATTTT
14 - TRBJ2-7 TRBD2 TRBV6-5 CASSELAGSDEQYF TGTGCCAGCAGTGAACTAGCGGGTTCGGACGAGCAGTACTTC
15 - TRBJ2-7 TRBD1 TRBV4-3 CASSPEDRVAAEQYF TGCGCCAGCAGCCCAGAGGACAGGGTGGCCGCCGAGCAGTACTTC
11 - TRBJ2-2 - TRBV29-1 CSVVGTGELFF TGCAGCGTTGTAGGCACCGGGGAGCTGTTTTTT
17 - TRBJ2-1 TRBD2 TRBV10-3 CATAGLAGEESYNEQFF TGTGCCACCGCCGGACTAGCGGGAGAAGAATCCTACAATGAGCAGTTCTTC
14 once TRBJ2-3 - TRBV28 CASSFPGATDTQYF TGTGCCAGCAGTTTCCCGGGGGCTACAGATACGCAGTATTTT
14 - TRBJ2-7 - TRBV7-9 CASSPRDTPYEQYF TGTGCCAGCAGCCCGAGGGACACTCCCTACGAGCAGTACTTC
14 once TRBJ2-7 - TRBV5-5 CASSSQTRVYEQYF TGTGCCAGCAGCTCTCAAACACGGGTCTACGAGCAGTACTTC
14 once TRBJ2-2 TRBD2 TRBV20-1 CSASDVGGTGELFF TGCAGTGCTAGTGATGTCGGGGGGACCGGGGAGCTGTTTTTT
15 - TRBJ1-2 TRBD1 TRBV29-1 CSVEKTEQGVDGYTF TGCAGCGTTGAAAAAACAGAACAGGGGGTGGATGGCTACACCTTC
14 - TRBJ2-1 - TRBV19 CASSIDVEVYEQFF TGTGCCAGTAGTATAGATGTCGAAGTCTATGAGCAGTTCTTC
15 - TRBJ1-2 - TRBV30 CAWSNLPWTFYGYTF TGTGCCTGGAGCAACCTTCCCTGGACTTTCTATGGCTACACCTTC
15 - TRBJ2-7 - TRBV28 CASSHLTRGLYEQYF TGTGCCAGCAGTCACCTCACAAGGGGCCTCTACGAGCAGTACTTC
14 - TRBJ1-5 - TRBV30 CAWNPGATNQPQHF TGTGCCTGGAATCCAGGGGCGACCAATCAGCCCCAGCATTTT
13 - TRBJ2-1 - TRBV6-2/TRBV6-3 CASSSGSGNEQFF TGTGCCAGCAGTTCAGGGTCCGGCAATGAGCAGTTCTTC
13 - TRBJ2-1 TRBD2 TRBV29-1 CSAGLAQYNEQFF TGCAGCGCAGGACTAGCGCAGTACAATGAGCAGTTCTTC
16 once TRBJ1-5 - TRBV7-9 CASSPGTPYSNQPQHF TGTGCCAGCAGCCCCGGGACACCCTATAGCAATCAGCCCCAGCATTTT
15 - TRBJ2-7 - TRBV29-1 CSVVGPGADTYEQYF TGCAGCGTTGTGGGACCTGGGGCCGACACCTACGAGCAGTACTTC
13 few TRBJ2-2 - TRBV29-1 CSVVAGNTGELFF TGCAGCGTTGTGGCGGGGAACACCGGGGAGCTGTTTTTT
16 - TRBJ2-1 - TRBV6-2/TRBV6-3 CASSYPDTNLYNEQFF TGTGCCAGCAGTTACCCGGACACTAATCTCTACAATGAGCAGTTCTTC
16 - TRBJ2-7 - TRBV3-1 CASSQGVPLVIYEQYF TGTGCCAGCAGCCAAGGCGTACCCCTCGTAATCTACGAGCAGTACTTC
14 - TRBJ2-6 - TRBV19 CASGDGSGANVLTF TGTGCCAGTGGGGACGGCTCTGGGGCCAACGTCCTGACTTTC
15 - TRBJ1-1 - TRBV7-8 CASSVQGRGNTEAFF TGTGCCAGCAGCGTACAGGGAAGAGGGAACACTGAAGCTTTCTTT
15 - TRBJ2-7 - TRBV19 CASSIALGVASEQYF TGTGCCAGTAGTATAGCGTTGGGAGTAGCGTCCGAGCAGTACTTC
15 - TRBJ1-5 - TRBV5-6 CASSPGPRGNQPQHF TGTGCCAGCAGCCCGGGACCGCGGGGCAATCAGCCCCAGCATTTT
16 once TRBJ2-7 TRBD2 TRBV20-1 CSARITSGRAVYEQYF TGCAGTGCTAGGATAACTAGCGGGAGGGCCGTGTACGAGCAGTACTTC
17 - TRBJ1-2 - TRBV4-3 CASSQDLAGSVYYGYTF TGCGCCAGCAGCCAAGATCTGGCCGGCTCCGTCTACTATGGCTACACCTTC
17 - TRBJ2-5 TRBD2 TRBV5-1 CASSRGLAGVYQETQYF TGCGCCAGCAGCCGGGGACTAGCGGGAGTGTACCAAGAGACCCAGTACTTC